Listed below are T cell receptor beta chains from one sample, sequenced in a study of blood T cell repertoires in COVID-19. Measured with immunoSEQ multiplex PCR; TCRdb has only the in-frame clones, and not every one. The data show approximately 300,000 clones, around 87% seen once. The sequencing input was PBMCs or T cells enriched from blood (not recorded which). Receptor source: a woman aged 18-30 years with acute COVID-19. Both conserved end residues are part of each CDR3. A D gene is named only where the DNA matches it firmly. Part of the rows lack a size; the others show once, few, many or a class for expanded clones.

j_call: TRBJ2-1; d_call: NA; v_call: TRBV3-1/TRBV3-2; clone_size: NA; cdr3_nt: TGTGCCAGCAGCCCGACGGACTCTCTCTTGGGGAATGAGCAGTTCTTC; cdr3_aa: CASSPTDSLLGNEQFF
j_call: TRBJ2-4; d_call: NA; v_call: TRBV7-9; clone_size: once; cdr3_nt: TGTGCCAGCAGCTTAACTGGCGGGAAGGGAAACATTCAGTACTTC; cdr3_aa: CASSLTGGKGNIQYF
j_call: TRBJ2-7; d_call: TRBD2; v_call: TRBV18; clone_size: NA; cdr3_nt: TGTGCCAGCTCACCACGGGGGGGTCAAGACTACGAGCAGTACTTC; cdr3_aa: CASSPRGGQDYEQYF
j_call: TRBJ2-3; d_call: TRBD2; v_call: TRBV7-9; clone_size: NA; cdr3_nt: TGTGCCAGCAGCTTAGAAACTAGCGGGAGGACAGATACGCAGTATTTT; cdr3_aa: CASSLETSGRTDTQYF
j_call: TRBJ1-4; d_call: NA; v_call: TRBV27; clone_size: NA; cdr3_nt: TGTGCCAGCAGTGGGCAGGGCGGTGAAAAACTGTTTTTT; cdr3_aa: CASSGQGGEKLFF
j_call: TRBJ2-7; d_call: TRBD1; v_call: TRBV11-3; clone_size: NA; cdr3_nt: TGTGCCAGCAGCTTAGAGTTTGCGGGACAGGGGCCCTACGAGCAGTACTTC; cdr3_aa: CASSLEFAGQGPYEQYF
j_call: TRBJ2-1; d_call: NA; v_call: TRBV9; clone_size: NA; cdr3_nt: TGTGCCAGCAGCGTAGTTAATGTGGGACATCACAATGAGCAGTTCTTC; cdr3_aa: CASSVVNVGHHNEQFF
j_call: TRBJ1-1; d_call: TRBD1; v_call: TRBV5-6; clone_size: NA; cdr3_nt: TGTGCCAGCAGCGAATGGGGACAGGGGGGACCTGAAGCTTTCTTT; cdr3_aa: CASSEWGQGGPEAFF
j_call: TRBJ2-1; d_call: TRBD2; v_call: TRBV7-9; clone_size: NA; cdr3_nt: TGTGCCAGCACCTGGAGCGGGAGGTCTAATGAGCAGTTCTTC; cdr3_aa: CASTWSGRSNEQFF
j_call: TRBJ2-7; d_call: TRBD1; v_call: TRBV18; clone_size: NA; cdr3_nt: TGTGCCAGCTCACCTCTCGACAGGGCAGAGCAGTACTTC; cdr3_aa: CASSPLDRAEQYF
j_call: TRBJ2-2; d_call: NA; v_call: TRBV5-1; clone_size: few; cdr3_nt: TGCGCCAGCAGCTTGGACGGGAACACCGGGGAGCTGTTTTTT; cdr3_aa: CASSLDGNTGELFF
j_call: TRBJ2-1; d_call: NA; v_call: TRBV28; clone_size: NA; cdr3_nt: TGTGCCAGCAGTTTCCCCGGCGGGGATGAGCAGTTCTTC; cdr3_aa: CASSFPGGDEQFF
j_call: TRBJ2-2; d_call: NA; v_call: TRBV6-5; clone_size: few; cdr3_nt: TGTGCCAGCATCCTACAGATGAACACCGGGGAGCTGTTTTTT; cdr3_aa: CASILQMNTGELFF
j_call: TRBJ2-1; d_call: TRBD2; v_call: TRBV3-1/TRBV3-2; clone_size: NA; cdr3_nt: TGTGCCAGCAGCTTTGAGGGACTAGCGTCCTACAATGAGCAGTTCTTC; cdr3_aa: CASSFEGLASYNEQFF
j_call: TRBJ1-5; d_call: NA; v_call: TRBV19; clone_size: NA; cdr3_nt: TGTGCCAGTAGTATAGGAGGGATCAATCAGCCCCAGCATTTT; cdr3_aa: CASSIGGINQPQHF
j_call: TRBJ2-3; d_call: NA; v_call: TRBV5-1; clone_size: NA; cdr3_nt: TGCGCCAGCAGCTCACATCGTAGCGGTAGCACAGATACGCAGTATTTT; cdr3_aa: CASSSHRSGSTDTQYF
j_call: TRBJ2-5; d_call: TRBD2; v_call: TRBV5-1; clone_size: NA; cdr3_nt: TGCGCCAGCAGCCAGATACTAGCGGGAGTAAGGGAGACCCAGTACTTC; cdr3_aa: CASSQILAGVRETQYF
j_call: TRBJ1-1; d_call: NA; v_call: TRBV6-5; clone_size: NA; cdr3_nt: TGTGCCAGCAGGCGAGAACATGGAGACACTGAAGCTTTCTTT; cdr3_aa: CASRREHGDTEAFF
j_call: TRBJ2-7; d_call: TRBD2; v_call: TRBV10-1; clone_size: once; cdr3_nt: TGCGCCAGCAGTGTCCAGCGGGGCTCCTACGAGCAGTACTTC; cdr3_aa: CASSVQRGSYEQYF
j_call: TRBJ1-2; d_call: TRBD1; v_call: TRBV29-1; clone_size: NA; cdr3_nt: TGCAGCGTTTTACCCCGGGACAGAGGTTATGGCTACACCTTC; cdr3_aa: CSVLPRDRGYGYTF
j_call: TRBJ2-7; d_call: TRBD2; v_call: TRBV19; clone_size: NA; cdr3_nt: TGTGCCAGTAGTAGAGCTAGCGGGAGGCTGGCCGACGAGCAGTACTTC; cdr3_aa: CASSRASGRLADEQYF
j_call: TRBJ2-1; d_call: NA; v_call: TRBV2; clone_size: NA; cdr3_nt: TGTGCCAGCAGTGAAGGGACAGCCTACAATGAGCAGTTCTTC; cdr3_aa: CASSEGTAYNEQFF
j_call: TRBJ1-3; d_call: TRBD1; v_call: TRBV28; clone_size: once; cdr3_nt: TGTGCCAGCAGTTTCGGTCAGGGGGTTGGAAACACCATATATTTT; cdr3_aa: CASSFGQGVGNTIYF
j_call: TRBJ1-3; d_call: NA; v_call: TRBV11-2; clone_size: NA; cdr3_nt: TGTGCCAGCAGCATCTGGCCTCGTCAAGCGGGGAACGGAAACACCATATATTTT; cdr3_aa: CASSIWPRQAGNGNTIYF
j_call: TRBJ2-1; d_call: TRBD2; v_call: TRBV7-3; clone_size: NA; cdr3_nt: TGTGCCAGCAGCTTAAGGGCTAGCGGGACTAGGAATGAGCAGTTCTTC; cdr3_aa: CASSLRASGTRNEQFF
j_call: TRBJ2-7; d_call: TRBD2; v_call: TRBV28; clone_size: NA; cdr3_nt: TGTGCCAGCAATGCCGGGACTAGTCTCTCCGAGCAGTACTTC; cdr3_aa: CASNAGTSLSEQYF
j_call: TRBJ1-1; d_call: NA; v_call: TRBV5-8; clone_size: NA; cdr3_nt: TGTGCCAGCAGCGACTTTCGCACTGAAGCTTTCTTT; cdr3_aa: CASSDFRTEAFF
j_call: TRBJ2-1; d_call: TRBD2; v_call: TRBV2; clone_size: NA; cdr3_nt: TGTGCCAGCGGCGTAGTACTAGCGGGAATTTACAATGAGCAGTTCTTC; cdr3_aa: CASGVVLAGIYNEQFF